Below are 15 T cell receptor beta chains sequenced from a single sample in a study of graft-versus-host responses after intestinal transplantation. Profiling relied on immunoSEQ multiplex PCR, and the TCRdb table lists in-frame clones only, not all of them. Found here are almost 15,000 clones, roughly two thirds of them singletons; the top ten hold 9%. Tissue processing of the graft released intraepithelial and lamina propria lymphocytes from it. Sequences were derived from ileum tissue, sampled around 95 weeks after intestinal transplantation. The receptors were gathered from a human patient who received an intestinal transplant, so some T cells may come from the graft donor.

The chain employs TRBV11-3 and TRBJ2-7, with 9 bases identical to TRBD1. V was clipped by 5 bases and J by 5 bases; unmatched bases: 10. CDR3 size: 15 residues. The germline gives CDR1 SGHNT, CDR2 YENEEA. CDR3 sequence: CASSPYRDRANEQYF. DNA for the CDR3: TGTGCCAGCAGCCCGTACCGGGACAGGGCTAACGAGCAGTACTTC. The full variable domain, in which reference TRBV11-3 and TRBJ2-7 provide the parts outside the CDR3, is EAGVVQSPRYKIIEKKQPVAFWCNPISGHNTLYWYLQNLGQGPELLIRYENEEAVDDSQLPKDRFSAERLKGVDSTLKIQPAELGDSAVYLCASSPYRDRANEQYFGPGTRLTVT.

This chain links TRBV2 with TRBJ2-2; 9 bases fit TRBD1. CDR1 is SNHLY, CDR2 FYNNEI, per germline. CDR3 length: 15 residues. V was pared by 6 bases and J by 4 bases, with 6 bases of the junction left unmatched. CDR3 coding DNA: TGTGCCAGCAGAACTACAGGGGGCATCACCGGGGAGCTGTTTTTT. Protein sequence: CASRTTGGITGELFF.

The chain carries TRBV28 and TRBJ1-5; 7 bases are a match to TRBD1. The CDR3 totals 14 residues. Germline CDR1 MDHEN, CDR2 SYDVKM. The trim removed 6 bases at V and 3 bases at J, leaving 5 bases unmatched. CDR3 nucleotides: TGTGCCAGCAGCTTGACAGGGAACAATCAGCCCCAGCATTTT. Amino acids: CASSLTGNNQPQHF.

The J gene is TRBJ1-1, the V gene TRBV29-1; D is possibly TRBD1 (6 bases). V was cut by 0 bases and J by 1 base, with 12 bases left in between. In germline, CDR1 is SQVTM, CDR2 ANQGSEA. The CDR3 extends over 15 amino acids. The CDR3 loop is CSVEDLGQPNTEAFF. CDR3 coding DNA: TGCAGCGTTGAAGATCTCGGACAGCCGAACACTGAAGCTTTCTTT.

This chain joins TRBV18 and TRBJ2-6; 11 bases map to TRBD1. V lost 3 bases, J lost 0 bases, and 7 bases stayed unmatched. The germline V gene has CDR1 KGHSH and CDR2 LQKENI. The CDR3 spans 19 residues. Here the CDR3 DNA reads TGTGCCAGCTCACCGGTTATGGGACAGGGGGACTCTGGGGCCAACGTCCTGACTTTC. It specifies CASSPVMGQGDSGANVLTF.

The V and J genes are TRBV4-3 and TRBJ2-7; 7 bases fit TRBD1. The length of the CDR3 is 18 residues. Unmatched junction bases numbered 15, after V lost 0 bases and J lost 4 bases. CDR1 is LGHNA and CDR2 is YSLEER in the germline V gene. The CDR3 bases are TGCGCCAGCAGCCAAGACCCCATACAGGGGAAGAATTTTTACGAGCAGTACTTC. Its protein product is CASSQDPIQGKNFYEQYF.

The chain recombines TRBV6-5 with TRBJ1-3; D may be TRBD1 (5 bases). The V end lost 5 bases, the J end lost 1 base, and 9 bases lay between the germline ends. Germline V CDR1 and CDR2: MNHEY, SVGAGI. The CDR3 contains 14 residues. This CDR3 is CASSVQGSGNTIYF. CDR3 nucleotide sequence: TGTGCCAGCAGTGTCCAGGGTTCTGGAAACACCATATATTTT.

This clone was counted between two and nine times. The genes are TRBV4-3 and TRBJ2-7; 12 positions match TRBD1. V lost 0 bases to trimming and J lost 7 bases; unmatched junction nucleotides: 7. This CDR3 contains 16 residues. In germline, CDR1 is LGHNA, CDR2 YSLEER. CDR3 nucleotide sequence: TGCGCCAGCAGCCAAGATTCCGGGACAGGGGGCGAGGAGCAGTACTTC. Translated: CASSQDSGTGGEEQYF.

The chain employs TRBV2 and TRBJ2-3; 7 bases map to TRBD2. The CDR3 is made up of 15 amino acids. J gave up 2 bases and V 4 bases, and 6 bases lay outside the gene matches. The V gene's germline CDR1 is SNHLY and CDR2 FYNNEI. Written as DNA, the CDR3 is TGTGCCAGCAGTGTACAAGCGGGGAACACAGATACGCAGTATTTT. Its protein product is CASSVQAGNTDTQYF.

This clone was counted a few times. V is TRBV6-1 and J is TRBJ1-1; 10 bases fit TRBD1. The CDR3 has 19 amino acids. Germline V gene sequence: CDR1 MNHNS, CDR2 SASEGT. The junction had 18 bases not matched to a gene; V was cut back by 2 bases and J by 6 bases. CDR3 nucleotides: TGTGCCAGCAGTGAATGGGGGATCGGGACAGGGGCTGAACTCGCTGAAGCTTTCTTT. It specifies CASSEWGIGTGAELAEAFF.

This chain joins TRBV30 and TRBJ2-3, with TRBD2 matching over 8 bases. There are 14 residues in the CDR3. V was pared by 8 bases and J by 6 bases, with 13 bases of the junction left unmatched. The germline V gene has CDR1 GTSNPN and CDR2 SVGIG (reference sequence). CDR3 protein: CAEDSGVPRDTQYF. In nucleotides, the CDR3 is TGTGCCGAAGATAGCGGGGTCCCCAGGGATACGCAGTATTTT.

This chain links TRBV6-6 with TRBJ2-7, with 9 bases identical to TRBD2. The CDR3 runs 14 residues. Germline V gene data show CDR1 as MNHNY and CDR2 as SVGAGI (reference sequence). V lost 6 bases to trimming and J lost 2 bases; unmatched junction nucleotides: 5. The CDR3 loop is CASSPGGGAYEQYF. CDR3 coding DNA: TGTGCCAGCAGCCCCGGCGGGGGGGCCTACGAGCAGTACTTC.

The rearrangement uses TRBV19 and TRBJ1-2; 7 bases match TRBD1. The V and J ends lost 5 bases and 3 bases, in that order; junction bases with no gene match: 9. The CDR3 covers 15 residues. CDR1 is LNHDA, CDR2 SQIVND, per germline (reference sequence). As DNA, the CDR3 is TGTGCCAGTAGTCCCTCGACAGGGATCGACTATGGCTACACCTTC. The encoded protein is CASSPSTGIDYGYTF.

J is TRBJ2-7 and V is TRBV2, with D uncertain. V dropped 4 bases and J dropped 0 bases, with 13 bases sitting between them. Germline values: CDR1 SNHLY, CDR2 FYNNEI. The CDR3 totals 15 residues. For the CDR3, the DNA is TGTGCCAGCAGTGTGTATGGCCATTACTCCTACGAGCAGTACTTC. It translates to CASSVYGHYSYEQYF.

V usage is TRBV4-3 and J usage is TRBJ2-5; 7 nucleotides agree with TRBD2. J gave up 4 bases and V 0 bases, and 8 bases lay outside the gene matches. Germline CDR1 and CDR2: LGHNA and YSLEER. This CDR3 contains 16 residues. The CDR3 is CASSQDLVGGGETQYF. DNA of the CDR3: TGCGCCAGCAGCCAAGATCTTGTGGGGGGGGGAGAGACCCAGTACTTC.